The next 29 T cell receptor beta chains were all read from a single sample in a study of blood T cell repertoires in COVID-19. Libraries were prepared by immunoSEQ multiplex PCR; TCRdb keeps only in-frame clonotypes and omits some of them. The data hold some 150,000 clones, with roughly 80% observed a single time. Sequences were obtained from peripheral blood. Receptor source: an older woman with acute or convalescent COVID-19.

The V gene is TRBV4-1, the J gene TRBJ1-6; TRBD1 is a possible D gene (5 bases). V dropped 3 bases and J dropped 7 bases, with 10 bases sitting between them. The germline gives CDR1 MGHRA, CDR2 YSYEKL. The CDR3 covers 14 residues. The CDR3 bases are TGCGCCAGCAGCCAGGGGACTGGAAATTCACCCCTCCACTTT. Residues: CASSQGTGNSPLHF.

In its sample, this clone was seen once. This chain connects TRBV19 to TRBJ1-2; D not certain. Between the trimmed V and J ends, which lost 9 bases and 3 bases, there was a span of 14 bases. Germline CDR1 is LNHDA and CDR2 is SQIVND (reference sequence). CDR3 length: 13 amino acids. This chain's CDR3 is CASREPLDYGYTF. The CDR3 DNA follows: TGTGCCAGCCGGGAACCCCTTGACTATGGCTACACCTTC.

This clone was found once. CDR3 sequence (DNA): TGTGCCAGCAGCCCCCTTCGTAGCTATGGCTACACCTTC. Translated: CASSPLRSYGYTF. The genes are TRBV3-1 (or the pseudogene TRBV3-2) and TRBJ1-2; D remains unclear. Germline V gene sequence: CDR1 LGHDT, CDR2 YNNKEL (reference sequence). The CDR3 is 13 amino acids. The V and J ends lost 4 bases and 4 bases respectively, with 10 bases between them.

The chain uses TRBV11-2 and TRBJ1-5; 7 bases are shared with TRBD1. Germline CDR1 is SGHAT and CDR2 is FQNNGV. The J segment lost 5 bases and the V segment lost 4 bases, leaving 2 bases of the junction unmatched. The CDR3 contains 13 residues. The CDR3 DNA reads TGTGCCAGCAGCTGGACAGGCGATCAGCCCCAGCATTTT. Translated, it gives CASSWTGDQPQHF.

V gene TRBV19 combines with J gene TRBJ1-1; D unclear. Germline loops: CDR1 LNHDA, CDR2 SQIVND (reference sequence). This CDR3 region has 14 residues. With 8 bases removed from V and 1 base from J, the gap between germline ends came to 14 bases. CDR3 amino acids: CASYQNLGNTEAFF. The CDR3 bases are TGTGCCAGTTATCAGAATCTAGGGAACACTGAAGCTTTCTTT.

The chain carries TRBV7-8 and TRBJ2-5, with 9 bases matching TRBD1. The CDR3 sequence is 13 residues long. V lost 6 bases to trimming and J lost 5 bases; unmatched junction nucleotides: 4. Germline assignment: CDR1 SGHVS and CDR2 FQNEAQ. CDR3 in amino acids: CASRGTGWETQYF. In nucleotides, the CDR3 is TGTGCCAGCAGAGGGACAGGGTGGGAGACCCAGTACTTC.

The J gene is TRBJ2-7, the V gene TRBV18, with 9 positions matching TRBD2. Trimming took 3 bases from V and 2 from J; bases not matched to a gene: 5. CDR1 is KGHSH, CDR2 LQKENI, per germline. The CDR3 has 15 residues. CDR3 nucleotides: TGTGCCAGCTCACCGATTAGCGGGGGAACCTACGAGCAGTACTTC. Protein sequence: CASSPISGGTYEQYF.

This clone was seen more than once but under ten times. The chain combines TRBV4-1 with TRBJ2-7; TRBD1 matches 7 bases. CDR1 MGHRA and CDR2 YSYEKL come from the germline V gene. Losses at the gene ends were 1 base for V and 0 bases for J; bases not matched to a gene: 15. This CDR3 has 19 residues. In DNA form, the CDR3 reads TGCGCCAGCAGCCAAGGCCTAGGACAGGACCCTTCATTCTCCTACGAGCAGTACTTC. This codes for CASSQGLGQDPSFSYEQYF.

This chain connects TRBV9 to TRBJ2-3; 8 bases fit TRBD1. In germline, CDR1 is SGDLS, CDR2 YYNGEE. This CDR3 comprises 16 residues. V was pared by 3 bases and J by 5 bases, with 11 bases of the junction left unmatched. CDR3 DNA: TGTGCCAGCAGCGCAAGACAGGGGACCTCCGGAGATACGCAGTATTTT. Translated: CASSARQGTSGDTQYF.

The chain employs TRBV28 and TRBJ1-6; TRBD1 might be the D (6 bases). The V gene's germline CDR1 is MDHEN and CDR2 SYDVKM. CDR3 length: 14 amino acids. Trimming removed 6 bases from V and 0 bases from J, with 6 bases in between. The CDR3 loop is CASRDSSYNSPLHF. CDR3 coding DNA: TGTGCCAGCAGGGACAGCTCCTATAATTCACCCCTCCACTTT.

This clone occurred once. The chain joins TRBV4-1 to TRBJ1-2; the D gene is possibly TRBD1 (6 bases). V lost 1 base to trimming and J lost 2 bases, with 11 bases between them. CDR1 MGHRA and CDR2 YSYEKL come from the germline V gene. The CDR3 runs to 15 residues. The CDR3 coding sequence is TGCGCCAGCAGCCAAGGATCAGGGGTGAACTATGGCTACACCTTC. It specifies CASSQGSGVNYGYTF.

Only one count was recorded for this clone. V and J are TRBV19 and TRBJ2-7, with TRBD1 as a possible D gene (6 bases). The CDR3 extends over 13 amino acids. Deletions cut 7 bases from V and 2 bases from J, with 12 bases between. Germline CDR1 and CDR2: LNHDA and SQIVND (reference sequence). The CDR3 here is CASKSTGTYEQYF. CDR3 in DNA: TGTGCCAGTAAATCAACAGGGACCTACGAGCAGTACTTC. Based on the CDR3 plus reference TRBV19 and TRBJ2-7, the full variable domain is DGGITQSPKYLFRKEGQNVTLSCEQNLNHDAMYWYRQDPGQGLRLIYYSQIVNDFQKGDIAEGYSVSREKKESFPLTVTSAQKNPTAFYLCASKSTGTYEQYFGPGTRLTVT.

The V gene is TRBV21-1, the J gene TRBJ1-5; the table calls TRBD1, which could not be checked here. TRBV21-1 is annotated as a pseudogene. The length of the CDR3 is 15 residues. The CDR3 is CASSKRDNTNQPQHF. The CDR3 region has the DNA TGTGCCAGCAGCAAAAGGGACAACACAAATCAGCCCCAGCATTTT.

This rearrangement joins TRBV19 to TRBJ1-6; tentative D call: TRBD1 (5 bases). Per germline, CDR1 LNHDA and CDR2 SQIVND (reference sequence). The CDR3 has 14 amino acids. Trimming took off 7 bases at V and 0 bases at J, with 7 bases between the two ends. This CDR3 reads CASTDSSYNSPLHF. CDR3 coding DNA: TGTGCCAGTACCGACAGCTCCTATAATTCACCCCTCCACTTT.

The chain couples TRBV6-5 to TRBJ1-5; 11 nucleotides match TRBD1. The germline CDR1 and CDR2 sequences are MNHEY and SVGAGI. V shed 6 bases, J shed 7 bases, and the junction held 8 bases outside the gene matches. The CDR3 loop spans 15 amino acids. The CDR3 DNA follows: TGTGCCAGCAGGGAGGACAGGGGGCTGCTGCAGCCCCAGCATTTT. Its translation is CASREDRGLLQPQHF.

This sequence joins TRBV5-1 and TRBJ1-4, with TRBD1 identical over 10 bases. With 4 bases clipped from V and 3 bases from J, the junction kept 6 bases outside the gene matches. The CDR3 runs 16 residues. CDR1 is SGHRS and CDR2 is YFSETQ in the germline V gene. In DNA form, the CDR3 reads TGCGCCAGCAGCCCCGGGACAGGGGCTCCTAATGAAAAACTGTTTTTT. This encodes CASSPGTGAPNEKLFF.

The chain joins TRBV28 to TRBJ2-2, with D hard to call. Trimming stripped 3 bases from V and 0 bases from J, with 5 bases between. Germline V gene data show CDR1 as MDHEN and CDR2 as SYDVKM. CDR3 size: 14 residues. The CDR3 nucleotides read TGTGCCAGCAGTTTGGCACCGAACACCGGGGAGCTGTTTTTT. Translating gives CASSLAPNTGELFF. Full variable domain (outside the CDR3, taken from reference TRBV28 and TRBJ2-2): DVKVTQSSRYLVKRTGEKVFLECVQDMDHENMFWYRQDPGLGLRLIYFSYDVKMKEKGDIPEGYSVSREKKERFSLILESASTNQTSMYLCASSLAPNTGELFFGEGSRLTVL.

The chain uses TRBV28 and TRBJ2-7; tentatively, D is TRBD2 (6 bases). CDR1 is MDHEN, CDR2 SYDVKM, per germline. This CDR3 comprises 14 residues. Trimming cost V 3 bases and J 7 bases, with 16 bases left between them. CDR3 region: CASSLRMGGREQYV. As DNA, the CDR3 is TGTGCCAGCAGTTTGAGGATGGGGGGTAGAGAGCAGTACGTC.

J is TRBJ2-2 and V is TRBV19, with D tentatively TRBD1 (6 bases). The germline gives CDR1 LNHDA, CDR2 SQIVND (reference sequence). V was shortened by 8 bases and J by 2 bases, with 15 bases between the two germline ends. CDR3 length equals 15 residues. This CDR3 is CASFPKDSNTGELFF. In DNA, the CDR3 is TGTGCCAGTTTCCCCAAGGACAGCAACACCGGGGAGCTGTTTTTT. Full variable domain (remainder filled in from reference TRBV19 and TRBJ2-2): DGGITQSPKYLFRKEGQNVTLSCEQNLNHDAMYWYRQDPGQGLRLIYYSQIVNDFQKGDIAEGYSVSREKKESFPLTVTSAQKNPTAFYLCASFPKDSNTGELFFGEGSRLTVL.

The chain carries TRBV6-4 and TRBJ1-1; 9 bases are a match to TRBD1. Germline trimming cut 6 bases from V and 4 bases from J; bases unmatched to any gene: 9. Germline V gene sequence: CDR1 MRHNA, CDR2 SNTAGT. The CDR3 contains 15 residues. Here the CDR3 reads CASSITTGGSTEAFF. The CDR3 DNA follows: TGTGCCAGCAGCATTACGACAGGGGGGAGCACTGAAGCTTTCTTT.

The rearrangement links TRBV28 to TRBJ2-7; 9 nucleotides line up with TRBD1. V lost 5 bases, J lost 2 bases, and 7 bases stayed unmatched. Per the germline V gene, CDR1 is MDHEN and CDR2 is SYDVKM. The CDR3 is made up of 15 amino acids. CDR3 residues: CASSLSGTGTYEQYF. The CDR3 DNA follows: TGTGCCAGCAGTCTTTCCGGGACAGGGACCTACGAGCAGTACTTC.

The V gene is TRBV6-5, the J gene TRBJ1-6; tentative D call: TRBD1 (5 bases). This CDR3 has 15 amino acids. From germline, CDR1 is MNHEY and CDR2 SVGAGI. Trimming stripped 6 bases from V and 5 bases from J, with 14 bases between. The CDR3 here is CASRLSGLHNSPLHF. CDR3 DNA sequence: TGTGCCAGCAGGTTATCGGGACTGCATAATTCACCCCTCCACTTT.

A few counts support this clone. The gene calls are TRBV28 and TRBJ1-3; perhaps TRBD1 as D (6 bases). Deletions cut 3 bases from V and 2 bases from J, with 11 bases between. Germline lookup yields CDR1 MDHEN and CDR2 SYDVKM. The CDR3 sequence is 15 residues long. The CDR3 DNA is TGTGCCAGCAGTTTCCCCACAGGGACTGGAAACACCATATATTTT. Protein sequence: CASSFPTGTGNTIYF.

As DNA, the CDR3 is TGTGCCAGCAGCTTGTTAGTTACAGGGGGCGCAATCACTGAAGCTTTCTTT. Encoded protein: CASSLLVTGGAITEAFF. The genes are TRBV5-4 and TRBJ1-1; 9 nucleotides line up with TRBD1. J lost 4 bases, V lost 1 base, and 11 bases had no gene match. The CDR3 spans 17 residues. CDR1 and CDR2 from the germline V gene are SGHNT and YYREEE (reference sequence).

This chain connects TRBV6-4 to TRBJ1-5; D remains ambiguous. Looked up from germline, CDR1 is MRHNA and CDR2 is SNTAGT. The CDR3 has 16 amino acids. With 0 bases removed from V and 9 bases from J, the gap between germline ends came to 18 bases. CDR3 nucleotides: TGTGCCAGCAGTGACTCGAGCCCCTTCTCCCCTGCGCCCCAGCATTTT. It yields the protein CASSDSSPFSPAPQHF.

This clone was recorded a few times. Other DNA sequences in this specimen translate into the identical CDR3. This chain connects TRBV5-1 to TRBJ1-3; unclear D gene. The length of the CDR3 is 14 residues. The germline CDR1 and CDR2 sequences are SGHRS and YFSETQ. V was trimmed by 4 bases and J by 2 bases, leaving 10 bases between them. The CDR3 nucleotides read TGCGCCAGCAGCCCAGGTGGGCCTGGAAACACCATATATTTT. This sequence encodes CASSPGGPGNTIYF.

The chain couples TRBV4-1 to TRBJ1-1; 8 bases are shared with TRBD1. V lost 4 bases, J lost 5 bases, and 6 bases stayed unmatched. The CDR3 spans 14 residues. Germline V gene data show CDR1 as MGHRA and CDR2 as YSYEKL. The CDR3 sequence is CASSPDREYTEAFF. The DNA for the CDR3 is TGCGCCAGCAGCCCGGACAGGGAGTATACTGAAGCTTTCTTT.

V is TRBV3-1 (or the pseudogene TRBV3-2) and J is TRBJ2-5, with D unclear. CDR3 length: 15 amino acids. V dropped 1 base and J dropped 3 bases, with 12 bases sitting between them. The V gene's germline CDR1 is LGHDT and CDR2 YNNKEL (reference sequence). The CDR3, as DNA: TGTGCCAGCAGCCAAGTCTACCAACGAAAAGAGACCCAGTACTTC. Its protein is CASSQVYQRKETQYF.

The CDR3 spells CASSPVSTSSGANVLTF. The CDR3 region has the DNA TGTGCCAGCTCACCAGTCTCAACTAGCTCTGGGGCCAACGTCCTGACTTTC. The chain joins TRBV18 to TRBJ2-6; a possible D gene is TRBD2 (5 bases). The germline CDR1 and CDR2 sequences are KGHSH and LQKENI. Between the trimmed V and J ends, which lost 2 bases and 0 bases, there was a span of 11 bases. The CDR3 consists of 17 residues.